Listed here is a single T cell receptor beta chain. The target antigen is unknown. This specimen belongs to a study of CD8 T cells in ankylosing spondylitis. Points from the study as a whole: It was reported that disease-linked clones were significantly enriched in matched ankylosing spondylitis synovial fluid. Characteristic, it appeared, of ankylosing spondylitis blood was a TCR beta motif of roughly eight highly homologous variants.

With molecular barcodes, quantitative 5'-RACE was used to make the TCR beta libraries. Each CDR3 protein gets one entry after TCRdb re-called the 5' RACE reads with MiXCR. In the table there are about 450,000 distinct CDR3 sequences, about 24% of which are singletons. V gave up 10 bases and J gave up 0 bases, with 12 bases separating them. In germline, CDR1 is SNHLY, CDR2 FYNNEI. The length of the CDR3 is 13 residues. The sequenced sample was blood, either unsorted or a sorted T cell fraction (not recorded which). This clonotype was obtained from a male donor with ankylosing spondylitis. V and J are TRBV2 and TRBJ1-2, with unresolved D. CDR3 sequence (DNA): TGTGCCATCGGACGGGGTGCTAACTATGGCTACACCTTC. This translates into CAIGRGANYGYTF.